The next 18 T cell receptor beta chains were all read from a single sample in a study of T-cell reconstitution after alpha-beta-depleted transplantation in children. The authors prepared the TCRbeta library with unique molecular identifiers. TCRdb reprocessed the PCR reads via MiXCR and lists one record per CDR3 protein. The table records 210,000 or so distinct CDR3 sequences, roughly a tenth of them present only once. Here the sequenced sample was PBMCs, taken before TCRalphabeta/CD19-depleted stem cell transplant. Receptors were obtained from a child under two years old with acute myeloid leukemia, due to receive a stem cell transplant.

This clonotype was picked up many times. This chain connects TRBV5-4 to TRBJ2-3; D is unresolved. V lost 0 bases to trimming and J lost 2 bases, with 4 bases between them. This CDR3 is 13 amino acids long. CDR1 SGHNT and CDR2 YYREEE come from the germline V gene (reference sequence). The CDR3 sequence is CASSLVDTDTQYF. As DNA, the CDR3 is TGTGCCAGCAGCTTGGTAGACACAGATACGCAGTATTTT.

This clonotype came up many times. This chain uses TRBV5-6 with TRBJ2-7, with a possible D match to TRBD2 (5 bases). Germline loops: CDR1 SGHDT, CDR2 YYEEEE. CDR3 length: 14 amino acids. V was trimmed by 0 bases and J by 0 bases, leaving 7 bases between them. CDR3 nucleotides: TGTGCCAGCAGCTTGGGAGGGTCCTCCTACGAGCAGTACTTC. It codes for CASSLGGSSYEQYF. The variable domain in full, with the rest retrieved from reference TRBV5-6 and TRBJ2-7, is DAGVTQSPTHLIKTRGQQVTLRCSPKSGHDTVSWYQQALGQGPQFIFQYYEEEERQRGNFPDRFSGHQFPNYSSELNVNALLLGDSALYLCASSLGGSSYEQYFGPGTRLTVT.

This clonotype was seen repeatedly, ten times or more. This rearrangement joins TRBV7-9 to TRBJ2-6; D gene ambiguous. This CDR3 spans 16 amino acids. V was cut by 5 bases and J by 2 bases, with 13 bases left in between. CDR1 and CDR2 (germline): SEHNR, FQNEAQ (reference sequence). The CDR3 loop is CASSHTRSAGANVLTF. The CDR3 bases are TGTGCCAGCAGCCATACAAGGTCCGCTGGGGCCAACGTCCTGACTTTC.

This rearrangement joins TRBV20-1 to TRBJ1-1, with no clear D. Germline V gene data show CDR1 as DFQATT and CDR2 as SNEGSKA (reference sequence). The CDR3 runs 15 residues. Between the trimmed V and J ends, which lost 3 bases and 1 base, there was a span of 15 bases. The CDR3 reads CSARIGTQGNTEAFF. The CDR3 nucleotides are TGCAGTGCTAGGATCGGCACTCAAGGGAACACTGAAGCTTTCTTT.

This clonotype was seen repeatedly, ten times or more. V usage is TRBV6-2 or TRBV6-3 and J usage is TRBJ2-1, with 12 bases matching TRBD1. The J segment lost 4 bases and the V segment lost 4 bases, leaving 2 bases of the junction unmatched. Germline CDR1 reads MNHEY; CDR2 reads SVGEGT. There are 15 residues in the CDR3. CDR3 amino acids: CASSSGQGAYNEQFF. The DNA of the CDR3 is TGTGCCAGCAGTTCGGGACAGGGGGCTTACAATGAGCAGTTCTTC.

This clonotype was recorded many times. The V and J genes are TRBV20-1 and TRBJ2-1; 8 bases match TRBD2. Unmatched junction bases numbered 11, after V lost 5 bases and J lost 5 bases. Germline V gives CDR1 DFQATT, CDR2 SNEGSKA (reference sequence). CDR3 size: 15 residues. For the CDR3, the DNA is TGCAGTGCTCCTCCGGGTAGCGGGGCTGACAATGAGCAGTTCTTC. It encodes CSAPPGSGADNEQFF.

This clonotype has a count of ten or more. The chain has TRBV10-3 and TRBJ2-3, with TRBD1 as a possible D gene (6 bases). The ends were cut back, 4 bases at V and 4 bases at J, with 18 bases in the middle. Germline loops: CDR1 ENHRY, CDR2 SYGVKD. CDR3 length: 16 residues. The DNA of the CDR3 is TGTGCCATCAGTGGACGACAGGTAGGGGTTCCAGATACGCAGTATTTT. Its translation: CAISGRQVGVPDTQYF.

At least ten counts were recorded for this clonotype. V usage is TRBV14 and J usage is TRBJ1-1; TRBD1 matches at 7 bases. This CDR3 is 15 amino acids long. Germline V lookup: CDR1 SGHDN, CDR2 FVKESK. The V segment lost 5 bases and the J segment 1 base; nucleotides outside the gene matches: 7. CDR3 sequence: CASSIFQGGNTEAFF. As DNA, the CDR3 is TGTGCCAGCAGCATCTTTCAGGGGGGGAACACTGAAGCTTTCTTT.

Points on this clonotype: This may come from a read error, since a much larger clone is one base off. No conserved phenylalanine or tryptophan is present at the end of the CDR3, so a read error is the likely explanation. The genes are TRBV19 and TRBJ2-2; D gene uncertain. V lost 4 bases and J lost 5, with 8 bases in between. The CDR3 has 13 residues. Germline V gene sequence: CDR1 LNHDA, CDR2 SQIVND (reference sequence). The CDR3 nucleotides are TGTGCCAGTAGTAAAGTCTCAACCGGGGAGCTGTTTTTG. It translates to CASSKVSTGELFL.

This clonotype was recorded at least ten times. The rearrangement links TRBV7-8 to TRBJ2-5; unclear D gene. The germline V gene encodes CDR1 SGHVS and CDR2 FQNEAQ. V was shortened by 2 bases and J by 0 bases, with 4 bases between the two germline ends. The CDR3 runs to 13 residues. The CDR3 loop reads CASSLTYQETQYF. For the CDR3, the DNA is TGTGCCAGCAGCTTAACCTACCAAGAGACCCAGTACTTC.

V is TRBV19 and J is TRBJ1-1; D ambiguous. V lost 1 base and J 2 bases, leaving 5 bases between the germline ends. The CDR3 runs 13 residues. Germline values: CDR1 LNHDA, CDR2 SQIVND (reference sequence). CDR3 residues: CASSIAANTEAFF. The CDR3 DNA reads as TGTGCCAGTAGTATAGCAGCTAACACTGAAGCTTTCTTT. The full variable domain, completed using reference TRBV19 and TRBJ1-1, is DGGITQSPKYLFRKEGQNVTLSCEQNLNHDAMYWYRQDPGQGLRLIYYSQIVNDFQKGDIAEGYSVSREKKESFPLTVTSAQKNPTAFYLCASSIAANTEAFFGQGTRLTVV.

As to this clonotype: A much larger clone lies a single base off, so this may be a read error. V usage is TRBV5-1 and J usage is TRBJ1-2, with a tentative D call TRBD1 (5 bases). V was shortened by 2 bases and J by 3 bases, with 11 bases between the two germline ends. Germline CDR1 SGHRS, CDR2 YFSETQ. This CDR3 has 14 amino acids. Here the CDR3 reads CASSFSGRHYGYTF. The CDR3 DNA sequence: TGCGCCAGCAGCTTCTCGGGGCGCCACTATGGCTACACCTTC.

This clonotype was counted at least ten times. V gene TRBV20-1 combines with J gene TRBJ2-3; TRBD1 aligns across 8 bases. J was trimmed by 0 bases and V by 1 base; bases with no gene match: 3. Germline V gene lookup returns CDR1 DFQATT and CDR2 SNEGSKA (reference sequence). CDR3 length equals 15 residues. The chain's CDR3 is CSARGRGPSTDTQYF. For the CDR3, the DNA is TGCAGTGCTAGAGGCAGGGGGCCGAGCACAGATACGCAGTATTTT.

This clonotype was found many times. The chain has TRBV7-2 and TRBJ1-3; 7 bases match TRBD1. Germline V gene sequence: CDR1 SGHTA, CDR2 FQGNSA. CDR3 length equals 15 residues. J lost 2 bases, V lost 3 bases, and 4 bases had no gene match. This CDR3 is CASSFARGAGNTIYF. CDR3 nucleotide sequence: TGTGCCAGCAGCTTTGCCAGGGGGGCTGGAAACACCATATATTTT.

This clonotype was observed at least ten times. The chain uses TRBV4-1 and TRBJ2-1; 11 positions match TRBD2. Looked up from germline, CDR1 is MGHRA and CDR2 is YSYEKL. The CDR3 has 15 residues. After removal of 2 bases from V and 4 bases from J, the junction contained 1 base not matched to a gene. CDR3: CASSQRTSGYNEQFF. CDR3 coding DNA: TGCGCCAGCAGCCAAAGGACTAGCGGGTACAATGAGCAGTTCTTC.

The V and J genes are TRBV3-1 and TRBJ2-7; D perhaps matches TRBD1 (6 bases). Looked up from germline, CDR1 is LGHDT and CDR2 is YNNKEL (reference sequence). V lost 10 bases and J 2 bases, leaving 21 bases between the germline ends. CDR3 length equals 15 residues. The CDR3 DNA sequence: TGTGCCACCTGCCTACAAACGGGACACACCTACGAGCAGTACTTC. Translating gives CATCLQTGHTYEQYF.

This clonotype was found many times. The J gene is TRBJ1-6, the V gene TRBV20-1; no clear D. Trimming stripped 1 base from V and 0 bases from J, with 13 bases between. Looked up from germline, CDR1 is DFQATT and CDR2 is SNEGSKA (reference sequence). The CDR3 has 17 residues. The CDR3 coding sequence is TGCAGTGCTAGAGGTGACGGAAGCGCCTCCTATAATTCACCCCTCCACTTT. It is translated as CSARGDGSASYNSPLHF.

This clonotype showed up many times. The CDR3 nucleotides are TGTGCCAGCAGTTTCGGAGGGAAAGGGGCCTACAATGAGCAGTTCTTC. This translates into CASSFGGKGAYNEQFF. This rearrangement joins TRBV12-3 or TRBV12-4 to TRBJ2-1; tentatively, D is TRBD2 (6 bases). Trimming took 3 bases from V and 2 from J, leaving 14 bases between them. The CDR3 length is 16 residues.